The 27 T cell receptor beta chains reported below all come from one sample, sequenced in a study of siplizumab effects on memory and regulatory T cells. Here immunoSEQ multiplex PCR was the method, and the copy in TCRdb shows in-frame clones only, minus some. The sample yields some 100,000 clones, approximately 97% seen once. Input material: naive CD4+ T cells sorted from blood. The receptors were gathered from a human donor in good health.

V usage is TRBV29-1 and J usage is TRBJ1-1, with a tentative D call TRBD1 (5 bases). V dropped 1 base and J dropped 4 bases, with 16 bases sitting between them. The CDR3 length is 15 residues. Germline assignment: CDR1 SQVTM and CDR2 ANQGSEA. DNA for the CDR3: TGCAGCGTTGAAGCGGTATCTAGGGGTGCCACTGAAGCTTTCTTT. It encodes CSVEAVSRGATEAFF.

The J gene is TRBJ2-2, the V gene TRBV6-5; D unresolved. CDR1 MNHEY and CDR2 SVGAGI come from the germline V gene. The CDR3 totals 15 residues. V shed 6 bases and J shed 5 bases, with 16 bases lying between them. The CDR3 loop reads CASRGWQVGTGELFF. The CDR3 region has the DNA TGTGCCAGCAGAGGATGGCAAGTGGGGACCGGGGAGCTGTTTTTT.

The chain links TRBV7-2 to TRBJ1-6; perhaps TRBD1 as D (6 bases). This CDR3 contains 14 residues. V lost 0 bases and J lost 11, with 11 bases in between. Germline CDR1 SGHTA, CDR2 FQGNSA. CDR3 coding DNA: TGTGCCAGCAGCTTAGCGCGGGGGCCGACACCCCTCCACTTT. This codes for CASSLARGPTPLHF.

The table lists this clone with a count of one. The V call is TRBV9, the J call TRBJ2-4; 8 positions agree with TRBD2. The CDR3 totals 14 residues. The germline V gene encodes CDR1 SGDLS and CDR2 YYNGEE. With V trimmed by 4 bases and J by 7 bases, 7 bases remained unmatched. Here the CDR3 reads CASSPPGLVNIQYF. As DNA, the CDR3 is TGTGCCAGCAGCCCTCCGGGACTAGTCAACATTCAGTACTTC.

The CDR3 region is CAKGLARTDTQYF. CDR3 in DNA: TGTGCCAAAGGACTAGCGCGCACAGATACGCAGTATTTT. This chain connects TRBV6-7 to TRBJ2-3, with 9 bases identical to TRBD2. TRBV6-7 is sorted into the ORF group, with uncertain function. The J segment lost 1 base and the V segment lost 10 bases, leaving 3 bases of the junction unmatched. This CDR3 is 13 amino acids long.

The chain joins TRBV15 to TRBJ2-5; perhaps D is TRBD1 or TRBD2 (5 bases each). Germline V CDR1 and CDR2: LNHNV, YYDKDF (reference sequence). Trimming took 8 bases from V and 5 from J, leaving 18 bases between them. The CDR3 runs to 14 residues. The CDR3 region is CATAPGHALETQYF. DNA for the CDR3: TGTGCCACCGCCCCGGGGCATGCCCTGGAGACCCAGTACTTC.

The chain uses TRBV2 and TRBJ1-1; D remains ambiguous. The CDR3 extends over 15 amino acids. V dropped 4 bases and J dropped 2 bases, with 14 bases sitting between them. Germline lookup yields CDR1 SNHLY and CDR2 FYNNEI. The chain's CDR3 is CASSVGSGFNTEAFF. CDR3 in DNA: TGTGCCAGCAGTGTTGGGTCGGGGTTTAACACTGAAGCTTTCTTT.

The rearrangement links TRBV19 to TRBJ2-7; 9 bases match TRBD1. V lost 5 bases and J lost 6; bases outside the gene matches: 14. The CDR3 is 16 residues long. Per the germline V gene, CDR1 is LNHDA and CDR2 is SQIVND (reference sequence). The DNA for the CDR3 is TGTGCCAGTAGTCCGCGGACAGGGGAGGCGGTGACCGAGCAGTACTTC. Translation gives CASSPRTGEAVTEQYF.

This chain uses TRBV4-1 with TRBJ1-4; tentatively, D is TRBD1 (5 bases). Germline values: CDR1 MGHRA, CDR2 YSYEKL. The CDR3 length is 14 residues. Trimming removed 3 bases at V and 7 bases at J, with 12 bases between. CDR3 sequence reads: CASSQRMGVEKLFF. The CDR3 coding sequence is TGCGCCAGCAGCCAGAGAATGGGGGTTGAAAAACTGTTTTTT.

A single count supports this clone. The genes are TRBV4-3 and TRBJ2-2; tentative D call: TRBD2 (6 bases). The CDR3 runs to 18 residues. CDR1 and CDR2 from the germline V gene are LGHNA and YSLEER. With 4 bases removed from V and 0 bases from J, the gap between germline ends came to 18 bases. The CDR3 DNA sequence: TGCGCCAGCAGCCCCACACTGGGGCGGGGTTCGAACACCGGGGAGCTGTTTTTT. Its translation is CASSPTLGRGSNTGELFF.

The J gene is TRBJ1-2, the V gene TRBV5-6, with D tentatively TRBD1 (6 bases). The germline V and J ends were trimmed by 1 base and 8 bases, with 15 bases remaining between them. The CDR3 extends over 14 amino acids. The germline V gene encodes CDR1 SGHDT and CDR2 YYEEEE. The CDR3 here is CASSLRARGGGYTF. The CDR3 DNA reads as TGTGCCAGCAGCTTGAGGGCCAGGGGAGGCGGCTACACCTTC.

The genes are TRBV5-1 and TRBJ2-5; D may be TRBD2 (5 bases). The V end lost 0 bases, the J end lost 1 base, and 10 bases lay between the germline ends. The CDR3 extends over 15 amino acids. Germline V gene data show CDR1 as SGHRS and CDR2 as YFSETQ. The CDR3 here is CASSLEGGPQETQYF. CDR3 nucleotide sequence: TGCGCCAGCAGCTTGGAGGGCGGGCCCCAAGAGACCCAGTACTTC. The full variable domain, its missing parts supplied by reference TRBV5-1 and TRBJ2-5, is KAGVTQTPRYLIKTRGQQVTLSCSPISGHRSVSWYQQTPGQGLQFLFEYFSETQRNKGNFPGRFSGRQFSNSRSEMNVSTLELGDSALYLCASSLEGGPQETQYFGPGTRLLVL.

The chain joins TRBV7-2 to TRBJ1-4; unclear D gene. The CDR3 runs 12 residues. CDR1 and CDR2 from the germline V gene are SGHTA and FQGNSA. Trimming shortened V by 3 bases and J by 8 bases, and 7 bases separated the two germline ends. CDR3 residues: CASSLDLEKLFF. The CDR3 region has the DNA TGTGCCAGCAGCTTGGACTTGGAAAAACTGTTTTTT.

J is TRBJ1-2 and V is TRBV28, with D maybe TRBD1 (6 bases). The V end lost 7 bases, the J end lost 2 bases, and 20 bases lay between the germline ends. Germline loops: CDR1 MDHEN, CDR2 SYDVKM. The CDR3 loop spans 16 amino acids. The CDR3 bases are TGTGCCAGCACCCCGTTGCGGGGGGCTGACAACTATGGCTACACCTTC. Translating it yields CASTPLRGADNYGYTF.

This clone was seen just once. V is TRBV2 and J is TRBJ1-3, with D maybe TRBD1 (5 bases). Per the germline V gene, CDR1 is SNHLY and CDR2 is FYNNEI. The CDR3 runs 14 residues. The V and J ends lost 6 bases and 4 bases respectively, with 13 bases between them. DNA for the CDR3: TGTGCCAGCAGCCGATGGACACCCGGAAACACCATATATTTT. Encoded protein: CASSRWTPGNTIYF.

As concerns this clone: Other DNA sequences in this specimen translate into the identical CDR3. The chain couples TRBV2 to TRBJ2-3; D is ambiguous. The CDR3 runs 14 residues. The V gene lost 6 bases and the J gene lost 0 bases, with 10 bases spanning the gap. CDR1 and CDR2 from the germline V gene are SNHLY and FYNNEI. The CDR3 loop is CASRQQSSTDTQYF. Here the CDR3 DNA reads TGTGCCAGCAGGCAACAGAGTAGCACAGATACGCAGTATTTT.

V and J are TRBV18 and TRBJ2-3, with D possibly being TRBD1 or TRBD2 (5 bases each). The CDR3 totals 17 residues. Germline V CDR1 and CDR2: KGHSH, LQKENI. V lost 4 bases, J lost 0 bases, and 17 bases lay in between. CDR3 DNA: TGTGCCAGCTCACGGGGCTTGAGAAGGGAGAGCACAGATACGCAGTATTTT. It yields the protein CASSRGLRRESTDTQYF.

V and J are TRBV27 and TRBJ2-2, with D possibly TRBD1 on 7 matching bases. Trimming removed 5 bases at V and 4 bases at J, with 20 bases between. Germline CDR1 reads MNHEY; CDR2 reads SMNVEV (reference sequence). The CDR3 loop spans 17 amino acids. CDR3 in DNA: TGTGCCAGCAGTGGTGCGGAGGGGGCGGGGAGCACCGGGGAGCTGTTTTTT. It codes for CASSGAEGAGSTGELFF.

V is TRBV10-3 and J is TRBJ2-5, with TRBD2 matching 8 bases. The CDR3 has 17 residues. Germline assignment: CDR1 ENHRY and CDR2 SYGVKD. V shed 0 bases, J shed 3 bases, and the junction held 9 bases outside the gene matches. The CDR3 loop reads CAISESIAGQPKETQYF. CDR3 nucleotide sequence: TGTGCCATCAGTGAGTCGATAGCGGGGCAACCTAAAGAGACCCAGTACTTC.

The chain's CDR3 is CASSSGQGNNQPQHF. CDR3 in DNA: TGTGCCAGCAGTTCAGGACAGGGTAACAATCAGCCCCAGCATTTT. The chain employs TRBV28 and TRBJ1-5, with 8 nucleotides matching TRBD1. The CDR3 consists of 15 residues. CDR1 and CDR2 (germline): MDHEN, SYDVKM. V lost 4 bases and J lost 3; bases outside the gene matches: 5.

V gene TRBV2 combines with J gene TRBJ1-5; D not resolved. CDR3 length: 13 residues. The germline CDR1 and CDR2 sequences are SNHLY and FYNNEI. V lost 5 bases and J 5 bases, leaving 10 bases between the germline ends. The CDR3 loop reads CASSFSPHQPQHF. For the CDR3, the DNA is TGTGCCAGCAGTTTCTCCCCACATCAGCCCCAGCATTTT.

The V gene is TRBV5-1, the J gene TRBJ2-5; no firm D call. Germline V lookup: CDR1 SGHRS, CDR2 YFSETQ. Trimming shortened V by 0 bases and J by 0 bases, and 3 bases separated the two germline ends. This CDR3 has 13 residues. The CDR3 nucleotides are TGCGCCAGCAGCTTGGAGTACCAAGAGACCCAGTACTTC. This encodes CASSLEYQETQYF. Together with reference TRBV5-1 and TRBJ2-5, the CDR3 gives the full variable domain: KAGVTQTPRYLIKTRGQQVTLSCSPISGHRSVSWYQQTPGQGLQFLFEYFSETQRNKGNFPGRFSGRQFSNSRSEMNVSTLELGDSALYLCASSLEYQETQYFGPGTRLLVL.

This chain uses TRBV10-2 with TRBJ1-4; 8 bases match TRBD1. J was trimmed by 7 bases and V by 5 bases; bases with no gene match: 3. The CDR3 totals 13 residues. Germline loops: CDR1 WSHSY, CDR2 SAAADI. The DNA of the CDR3 is TGCGCCAGCAGTAACAGGGGGAGTGAAAAACTGTTTTTT. Amino acid sequence: CASSNRGSEKLFF.

This sequence joins TRBV5-1 and TRBJ2-5, with 8 bases fitting TRBD1. V gave up 6 bases and J gave up 11 bases; unmatched junction bases: 18. The CDR3 runs 15 residues. The V gene's germline CDR1 is SGHRS and CDR2 YFSETQ. In DNA form, the CDR3 reads TGCGCCAGCATCCAACGTACAGGGGGAACGACAGAGCAGTACTTC. Its translation is CASIQRTGGTTEQYF.

In regard to this clone: Additional DNA sequences in this sample encode the identical CDR3. V is TRBV19 and J is TRBJ1-5; D call uncertain. The length of the CDR3 is 15 residues. Trimming took off 1 base at V and 2 bases at J, with 9 bases between the two ends. CDR1 is LNHDA and CDR2 is SQIVND in the germline V gene (reference sequence). The CDR3 DNA reads TGTGCCAGTAGTATAGGTGGAACGGGCAATCAGCCCCAGCATTTT. It yields the protein CASSIGGTGNQPQHF.

The rearrangement links TRBV2 to TRBJ2-7; possible D gene TRBD2, 6 bases. V was shortened by 7 bases and J by 0 bases, with 13 bases between the two germline ends. This CDR3 comprises 14 residues. Germline assignment: CDR1 SNHLY and CDR2 FYNNEI. CDR3 DNA: TGTGCCAGCACTGGACTACCCAACTCCTACGAGCAGTACTTC. Translation: CASTGLPNSYEQYF.

This clone occurred once. The V call is TRBV11-3, the J call TRBJ1-4, with TRBD1 identical over 11 bases. V lost 2 bases, J lost 3 bases, and 11 bases stayed unmatched. The CDR3 extends over 19 amino acids. Per the germline V gene, CDR1 is SGHNT and CDR2 is YENEEA. The CDR3 spells CASSLKGQGAQISNEKLFF. The CDR3 DNA is TGTGCCAGCAGCTTAAAAGGACAGGGGGCGCAAATATCTAATGAAAAACTGTTTTTT.